This TCR beta chain was captured in a study of shared T cell receptors in the human thymus. TCRdb keeps only in-frame clones here, not all; method: immunoSEQ multiplex PCR. The sample has under 700,000 clones, 75% to 80% seen once; the top ten hold 0.01% to 0.015%. This clone showed up just once. These same records also appear under a second study, on human thymus T cells.

This TCR was recovered from a boy in the first two years of life with a congenital heart defect. The specimen was thymocytes.

The CDR3 loop reads CASSEGPDILYGYTF. The CDR3 DNA reads TGTGCCAGCAGTGAAGGACCCGACATTCTTTATGGCTACACCTTC. The chain links TRBV2 to TRBJ1-2; D is unclear. V was trimmed by 1 base and J by 5 bases, leaving 14 bases between them. The V gene's germline CDR1 is SNHLY and CDR2 FYNNEI. CDR3 length equals 15 residues.